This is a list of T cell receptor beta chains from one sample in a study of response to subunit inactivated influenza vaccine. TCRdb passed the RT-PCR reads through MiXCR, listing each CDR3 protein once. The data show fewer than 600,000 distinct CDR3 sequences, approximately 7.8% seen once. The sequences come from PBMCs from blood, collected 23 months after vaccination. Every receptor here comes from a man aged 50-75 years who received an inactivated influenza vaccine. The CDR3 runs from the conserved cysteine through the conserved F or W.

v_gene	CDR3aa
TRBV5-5	CASSLVQGRPDEQFF
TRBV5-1	CASSITGLAGVSEQYF
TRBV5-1	CASRGLSSYNEQFF
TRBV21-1	CASRRFTGIWVRDEQYF
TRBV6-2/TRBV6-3	CACSFGLAGGPDTQYF
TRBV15	CATSRDLVAGMQQDTQYF
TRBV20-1	CSARDDGVMNTEAFF
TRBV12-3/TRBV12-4	CASSFLAEANYGYTF
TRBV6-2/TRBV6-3	CASSYPGLAGGYEQYF
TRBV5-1	CASSLQRDYEAFF
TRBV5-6	CASSYHGPAPGFF
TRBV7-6	CASSLAMDSLKISSYNEQFF
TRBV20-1	CSGSGTGAWETQYF
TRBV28	CASSLSVGAYEQYF
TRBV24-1	CATSDLRGADEQFF
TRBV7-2	CASSGDGRYQETQYF
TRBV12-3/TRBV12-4	CASSFAGLVREADTQYF
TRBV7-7	CASSLDGQSSYNEQFF
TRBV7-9	CASSPGSTAASTDTQYF
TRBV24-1	CATSDPTGTQETQYF
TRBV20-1	CSARDLAGDSSYNEQFF
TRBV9	CASSDSRGGLAKNIQYF
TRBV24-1	CATSDWGYQQYF
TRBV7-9	CASSETGTGDPTYEQYF
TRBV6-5	CASSYDGLAGGSEQFF
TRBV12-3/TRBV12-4	CASTLIGGPGSSYTF
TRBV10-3	CAISEGIGSNEQFF
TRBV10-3	CAISDERAGEQFF
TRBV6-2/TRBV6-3	CASSWGGLLVNTEAFF
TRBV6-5	CASSLRTGRDTEAFF
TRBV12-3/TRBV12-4	CASSWVTGGADEQYF
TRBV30	CAWSLYGTGFSGANVLTF
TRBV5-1	CASSASVRGNTEAFF
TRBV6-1	CASSPHLLAGEQFF
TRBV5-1	CASSRDRGSEAFF